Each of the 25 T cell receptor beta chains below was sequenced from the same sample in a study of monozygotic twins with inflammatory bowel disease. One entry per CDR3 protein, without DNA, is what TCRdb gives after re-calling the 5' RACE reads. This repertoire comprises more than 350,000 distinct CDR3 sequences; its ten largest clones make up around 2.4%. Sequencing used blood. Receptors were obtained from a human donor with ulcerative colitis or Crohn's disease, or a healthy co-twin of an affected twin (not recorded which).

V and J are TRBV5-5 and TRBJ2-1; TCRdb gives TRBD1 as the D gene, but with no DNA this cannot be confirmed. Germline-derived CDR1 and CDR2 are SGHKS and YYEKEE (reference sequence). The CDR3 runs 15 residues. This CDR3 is CASSPGQGYYNEQFF.

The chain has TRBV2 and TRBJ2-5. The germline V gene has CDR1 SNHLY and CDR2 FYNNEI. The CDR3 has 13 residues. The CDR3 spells CASSVGVQETQYF.

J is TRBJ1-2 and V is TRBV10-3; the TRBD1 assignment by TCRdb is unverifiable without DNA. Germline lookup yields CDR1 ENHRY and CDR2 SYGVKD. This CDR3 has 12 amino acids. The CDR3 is CAISGTEHGYTF.

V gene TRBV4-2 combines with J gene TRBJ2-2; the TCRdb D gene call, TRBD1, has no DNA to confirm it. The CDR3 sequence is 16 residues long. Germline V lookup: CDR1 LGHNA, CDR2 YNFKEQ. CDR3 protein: CASSQYEQGGAGELFF.

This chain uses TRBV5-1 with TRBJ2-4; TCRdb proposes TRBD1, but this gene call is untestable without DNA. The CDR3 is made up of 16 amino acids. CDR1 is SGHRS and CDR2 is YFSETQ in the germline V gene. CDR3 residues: CASSSRQGLNGDIQYF.

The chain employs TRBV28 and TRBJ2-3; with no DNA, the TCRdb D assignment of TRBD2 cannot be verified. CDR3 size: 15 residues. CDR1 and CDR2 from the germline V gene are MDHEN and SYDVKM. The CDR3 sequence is CASSSTSGSPDTQYF.

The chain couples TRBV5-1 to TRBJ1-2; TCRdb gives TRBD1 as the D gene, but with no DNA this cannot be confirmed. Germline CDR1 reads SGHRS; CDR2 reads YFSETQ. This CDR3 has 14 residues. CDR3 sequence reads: CASSFRGPNYGYTF.

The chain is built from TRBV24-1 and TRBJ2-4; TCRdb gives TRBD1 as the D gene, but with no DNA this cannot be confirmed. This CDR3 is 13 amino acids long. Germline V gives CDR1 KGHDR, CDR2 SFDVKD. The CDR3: CATSDLTRDVLYF.

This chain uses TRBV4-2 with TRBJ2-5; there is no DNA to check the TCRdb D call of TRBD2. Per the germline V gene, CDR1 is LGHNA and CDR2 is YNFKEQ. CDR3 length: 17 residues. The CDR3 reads CASSQELASGSLETQYF.

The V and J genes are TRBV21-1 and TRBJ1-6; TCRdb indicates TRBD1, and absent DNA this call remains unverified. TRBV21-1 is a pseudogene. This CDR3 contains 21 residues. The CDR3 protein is CASSERDRVRRNYSYNSPLHF.

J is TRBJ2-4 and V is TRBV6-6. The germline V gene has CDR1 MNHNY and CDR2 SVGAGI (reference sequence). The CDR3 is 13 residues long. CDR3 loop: CASSLGGGNIQYF.

The CDR3 loop is CASSQDQVSGGQETQYF. The V and J genes are TRBV4-1 and TRBJ2-5; TCRdb picks TRBD2, but there is no DNA to check that call. In germline, CDR1 is MGHRA, CDR2 YSYEKL. The CDR3 is 17 residues long.

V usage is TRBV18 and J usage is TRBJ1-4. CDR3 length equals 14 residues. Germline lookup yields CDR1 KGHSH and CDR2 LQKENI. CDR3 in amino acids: CASSGQALGEKLFF.

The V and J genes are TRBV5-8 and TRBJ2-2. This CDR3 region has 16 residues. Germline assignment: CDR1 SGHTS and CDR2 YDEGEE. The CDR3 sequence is CASRFSSAPYTGELFF. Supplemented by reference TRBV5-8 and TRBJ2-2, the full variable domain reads EAGVTQSPTHLIKTRGQQATLRCSPISGHTSVYWYQQALGLGLQFLLWYDEGEERNRGNFPPRFSGRQFPNYSSELNVNALELEDSALYLCASRFSSAPYTGELFFGEGSRLTVL.

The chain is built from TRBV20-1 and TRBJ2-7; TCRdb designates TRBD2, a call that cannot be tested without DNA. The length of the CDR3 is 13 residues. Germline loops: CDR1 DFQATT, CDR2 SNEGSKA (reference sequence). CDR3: CSARRDLGVEQYF.

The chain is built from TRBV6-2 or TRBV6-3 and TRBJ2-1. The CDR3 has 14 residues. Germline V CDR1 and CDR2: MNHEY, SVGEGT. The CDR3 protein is CASTKSGIYNEQFF.

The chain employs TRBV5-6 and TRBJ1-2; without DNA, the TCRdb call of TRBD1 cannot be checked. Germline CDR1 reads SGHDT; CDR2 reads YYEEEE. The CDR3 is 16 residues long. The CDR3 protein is CASSSTGPGLNYGYTF.

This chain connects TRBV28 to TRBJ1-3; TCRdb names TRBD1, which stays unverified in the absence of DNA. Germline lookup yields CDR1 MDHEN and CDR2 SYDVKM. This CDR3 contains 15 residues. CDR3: CASSSTGAAGNTIYF.

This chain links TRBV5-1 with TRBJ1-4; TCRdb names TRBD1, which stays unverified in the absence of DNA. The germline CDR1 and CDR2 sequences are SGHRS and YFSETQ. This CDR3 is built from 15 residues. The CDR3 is CASSRDRSGDEKLFF.

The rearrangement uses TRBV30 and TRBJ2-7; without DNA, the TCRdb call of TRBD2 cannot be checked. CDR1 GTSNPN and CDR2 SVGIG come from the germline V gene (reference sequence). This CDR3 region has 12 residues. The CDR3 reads CAWSVGGNEQYF.

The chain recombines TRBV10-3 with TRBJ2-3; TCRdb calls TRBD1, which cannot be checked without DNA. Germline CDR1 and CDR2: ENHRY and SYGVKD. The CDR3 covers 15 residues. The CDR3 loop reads CAISGGSASTDTQYF.

CDR3 in amino acids: CASSISLTTYNSPLHF. V is TRBV19 and J is TRBJ1-6; the D call from TCRdb, TRBD1, cannot be confirmed without DNA. This CDR3 comprises 16 residues. CDR1 and CDR2 (germline): LNHDA, SQIVND (reference sequence).

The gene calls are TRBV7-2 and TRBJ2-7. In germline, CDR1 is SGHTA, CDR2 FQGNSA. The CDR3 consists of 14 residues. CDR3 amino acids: CASSSIALSHEQYF. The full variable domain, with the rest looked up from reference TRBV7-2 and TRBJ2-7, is GAGVSQSPSNKVTEKGKDVELRCDPISGHTALYWYRQSLGQGLEFLIYFQGNSAPDKSGLPSDRFSAERTGGSVSTLTIQRTQQEDSAVYLCASSSIALSHEQYFGPGTRLTVT.

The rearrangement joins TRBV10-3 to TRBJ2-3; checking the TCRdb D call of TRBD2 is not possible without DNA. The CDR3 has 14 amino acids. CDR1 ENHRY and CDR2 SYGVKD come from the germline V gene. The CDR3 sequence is CAISWSGARDTQYF.

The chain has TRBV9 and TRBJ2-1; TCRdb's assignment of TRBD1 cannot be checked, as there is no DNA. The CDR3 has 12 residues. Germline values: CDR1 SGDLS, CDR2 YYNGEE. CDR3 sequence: CASSVQGNEQFF.